This TCR beta chain was identified in a study of shared clonotypes between healthy human individuals. Looking at the study overall: There were three CD4 naive, three CD4 memory, two CD8 naive and one CD8 memory plates per donor.

The germline V gene has CDR1 SGHRS and CDR2 YFSETQ. The CDR3 is 14 residues long. V was shortened by 0 bases and J by 2 bases, with 9 bases between the two germline ends. The study, taken as a whole, reports: Blood was the only sampled material, and tissue repertoires likely differ. What rarefaction showed was incomplete sorted-subset sequencing despite large depth.

Sequenced by immunoSEQ multiplex PCR; TCRdb stores in-frame clones only, minus some. The sample carries approximately 530,000 clones, about 96% recorded once. Of note for this clone: Its antigen is unidentified.

This sequence was found in a woman in her twenties or thirties in good health. The V and J genes are TRBV5-1 and TRBJ2-7; D is undetermined. The material sequenced was naive CD4+ T cells sorted from blood. As to subset: CD45RA+ positively selected. The CDR3 DNA is TGCGCCAGCAGCTTGGTACCAGGAGCCTACGAGCAGTACTTC. It yields the protein CASSLVPGAYEQYF.